This T cell receptor (beta chain) was identified in a study of response to subunit inactivated influenza vaccine. The CDR3 has 16 amino acids. The trim removed 4 bases at V and 4 bases at J, leaving 8 bases unmatched. In germline, CDR1 is MGHRA, CDR2 YSYEKL. Findings and caveats of the study: After each seasonal influenza vaccination, few new T cells are recruited, the authors suggested.

TCRdb re-derived calls from the RT-PCR reads in MiXCR, one entry per CDR3 protein. The sample has about 520,000 distinct CDR3 sequences, roughly 9.7% seen once. This clonotype was seen a few times. Its antigen is as yet unknown. The receptor was derived from a man aged 50 to 60 who received an inactivated influenza vaccine. The chain recombines TRBV4-1 with TRBJ1-5; 9 nucleotides agree with TRBD1. The material sequenced was PBMCs from blood, taken roughly 45 days after vaccination. The CDR3 DNA reads TGCGCCAGCAGCCCATGGACAGGGGCTGGAAATCAGCCCCAGCATTTT. Translating it yields CASSPWTGAGNQPQHF.